This entry lists 29 T cell receptor beta chains sequenced from one sample in a study of cytomegalovirus exposure and HLA in healthy donors. 60 Vbeta and 13 Jbeta primers were used in PCR. Generated by immunoSEQ multiplex PCR, the TCRdb table keeps only in-frame clones and is missing some. The table includes just over 95,000 clones, more than 60% detected once. The sequencing input was PBMCs. These receptors were taken from a human donor in good health.

In this sample, this clone turned up a few times. The V and J genes are TRBV5-6 and TRBJ2-6; 11 nucleotides align to TRBD1. J lost 2 bases, V lost 4 bases, and 8 bases had no gene match. Germline CDR1 is SGHDT and CDR2 is YYEEEE. This CDR3 has 18 residues. The CDR3 loop reads CASSVGQGGTPGANVLTF. In nucleotides, the CDR3 is TGTGCCAGCAGCGTGGGACAGGGGGGAACTCCTGGGGCCAACGTCCTGACTTTC.

V and J are TRBV14 and TRBJ1-3; D possibly corresponds to TRBD1 (5 bases). V lost 4 bases to trimming and J lost 5 bases, with 9 bases between them. The V gene's germline CDR1 is SGHDN and CDR2 FVKESK. CDR3 size: 13 residues. The CDR3 nucleotides read TGTGCCAGCAGCCCGGGGGGAAGAAACACCATATATTTT. Protein product: CASSPGGRNTIYF.

This clone was seen once. The chain employs TRBV4-1 and TRBJ2-7, with TRBD2 identical over 9 bases. The germline gives CDR1 MGHRA, CDR2 YSYEKL. Trimming took 0 bases from V and 2 from J; bases not matched to a gene: 11. The CDR3 is made up of 18 amino acids. The CDR3 DNA follows: TGCGCCAGCAGCCAAGATCGCTGGCTAGCGGGGAACACCTACGAGCAGTACTTC. This gives the protein CASSQDRWLAGNTYEQYF.

The chain carries TRBV9 and TRBJ2-1; possibly TRBD1 for D (6 bases). CDR1 and CDR2 (germline): SGDLS, YYNGEE. This CDR3 is 17 amino acids long. Between the trimmed V and J ends, which lost 3 bases and 0 bases, there was a span of 16 bases. The CDR3 loop reads CASSGPTGISSYNEQFF. The DNA for the CDR3 is TGTGCCAGCAGCGGACCCACAGGGATAAGCTCCTACAATGAGCAGTTCTTC. The variable domain in full, completed from reference TRBV9 and TRBJ2-1, reads DSGVTQTPKHLITATGQRVTLRCSPRSGDLSVYWYQQSLDQGLQFLIQYYNGEERAKGNILERFSAQQFPDLHSELNLSSLELGDSALYFCASSGPTGISSYNEQFFGPGTRLTVL.

This chain joins TRBV15 and TRBJ2-2; 7 positions agree with TRBD2. Germline CDR1 LNHNV, CDR2 YYDKDF (reference sequence). V gave up 3 bases and J gave up 2 bases; unmatched junction bases: 3. The CDR3 totals 15 residues. The CDR3 DNA is TGTGCCACCAGCAGCGGGAGGCCCAACACCGGGGAGCTGTTTTTT. This gives the protein CATSSGRPNTGELFF.

The DNA of the CDR3 is TGTGCCAGTAGTGCCGACAGAGACTATGGCTACACCTTC. Protein: CASSADRDYGYTF. The chain is built from TRBV19 and TRBJ1-2, with D maybe TRBD1 (5 bases). V was trimmed by 5 bases and J by 3 bases, leaving 10 bases between them. Germline V CDR1 and CDR2: LNHDA, SQIVND (reference sequence). The CDR3 is 13 amino acids.

The rearrangement links TRBV9 to TRBJ2-5; the match to TRBD2 covers 9 bases. Losses at the gene ends were 0 bases for V and 5 bases for J; bases not matched to a gene: 2. Germline CDR1 is SGDLS and CDR2 is YYNGEE. This CDR3 is 14 amino acids long. The CDR3 reads CASSVEAGGETQYF. The CDR3 region has the DNA TGTGCCAGCAGCGTAGAGGCGGGAGGGGAGACCCAGTACTTC.

The chain joins TRBV11-2 to TRBJ2-1; 11 bases map to TRBD2. The CDR3 has 14 amino acids. CDR1 is SGHAT, CDR2 FQNNGV, per germline. The ends lost 8 bases at V and 7 bases at J; junction bases unmatched: 7. The CDR3 reads CASSNSGGANEQFF. CDR3 bases: TGTGCCAGCTCAAATAGCGGGGGGGCTAATGAGCAGTTCTTC.

The V call is TRBV4-1, the J call TRBJ2-2, with 7 bases matching TRBD2. There are 17 residues in the CDR3. The germline gives CDR1 MGHRA, CDR2 YSYEKL. The V and J ends lost 1 base and 7 bases, in that order; junction bases with no gene match: 12. Here the CDR3 reads CASSQVLAEPGVGELFF. CDR3 in DNA: TGCGCCAGCAGCCAAGTCCTAGCGGAGCCCGGTGTCGGGGAGCTGTTTTTT.

The genes are TRBV6-5 and TRBJ2-7; the D gene is possibly TRBD2 (6 bases). The CDR3 length is 14 residues. The V end lost 6 bases, the J end lost 4 bases, and 16 bases lay between the germline ends. Germline V gene sequence: CDR1 MNHEY, CDR2 SVGAGI. DNA of the CDR3: TGTGCCAGCAGAAACGGGGGTGTTAAGTACGAGCAGTACTTC. As protein: CASRNGGVKYEQYF.

The chain carries TRBV29-1 and TRBJ1-2; D is perhaps TRBD1 (6 bases). CDR1 and CDR2 (germline): SQVTM, ANQGSEA. The CDR3 consists of 16 residues. V lost 1 base, J lost 7 bases, and 22 bases lay in between. For the CDR3, the DNA is TGCAGCGTTGAAGGGTTGAATAGTCGGGGGGCGGCTGGCTACACCTTC. It translates to CSVEGLNSRGAAGYTF.

The chain combines TRBV11-2 with TRBJ2-3; TRBD2 matches at 10 bases. CDR1 SGHAT and CDR2 FQNNGV come from the germline V gene. The CDR3 is 19 amino acids. J lost 2 bases, V lost 1 base, and 12 bases had no gene match. Written as DNA, the CDR3 is TGTGCCAGCAGCTTAGGAGGTCTAGCGGGAGTTGTTACCACAGATACGCAGTATTTT. It codes for CASSLGGLAGVVTTDTQYF. Complete variable domain (other parts from reference TRBV11-2 and TRBJ2-3): EAGVAQSPRYKIIEKRQSVAFWCNPISGHATLYWYQQILGQGPKLLIQFQNNGVVDDSQLPKDRFSAERLKGVDSTLKIQPAKLEDSAVYLCASSLGGLAGVVTTDTQYFGPGTRLTVL.

This clone was seen a few times. V gene TRBV19 combines with J gene TRBJ2-1; D may be TRBD2 (6 bases). The CDR3 runs 13 residues. CDR1 and CDR2 from the germline V gene are LNHDA and SQIVND (reference sequence). V was cut by 6 bases and J by 12 bases, with 18 bases left in between. The CDR3 bases are TGTGCCAGTAGCAAATCGGGGGACCGTCCGCAGTTCTTC. Protein: CASSKSGDRPQFF.

V is TRBV7-2 and J is TRBJ2-7; 8 bases align to TRBD1. V shed 5 bases and J 7 bases; nucleotides not matched to a gene: 13. This CDR3 contains 15 residues. CDR1 is SGHTA and CDR2 is FQGNSA in the germline V gene. Here the CDR3 reads CASSATPGGAWEQYF. CDR3 bases: TGTGCCAGCAGCGCTACCCCAGGGGGCGCGTGGGAGCAGTACTTC.

The V gene is TRBV4-3, the J gene TRBJ2-1; tentatively, D is TRBD2 (6 bases). Germline lookup yields CDR1 LGHNA and CDR2 YSLEER. The CDR3 runs 12 residues. V was clipped by 4 bases and J by 9 bases, with 10 bases between them. The CDR3: CASSPGRGEQFF. CDR3 nucleotide sequence: TGCGCCAGCAGCCCGGGGCGGGGTGAGCAGTTCTTC.

This chain links TRBV27 with TRBJ1-3; 7 nucleotides line up with TRBD1. The V segment lost 3 bases and the J segment 4 bases; nucleotides outside the gene matches: 6. Germline values: CDR1 MNHEY, CDR2 SMNVEV (reference sequence). CDR3 length: 15 amino acids. CDR3 in DNA: TGTGCCAGCAGTTTGGTCGGGACAGCAGGAAACACCATATATTTT. This encodes CASSLVGTAGNTIYF.

The V gene is TRBV15, the J gene TRBJ1-2; D might be TRBD1 (6 bases). The length of the CDR3 is 14 residues. The V gene lost 5 bases and the J gene lost 14 bases, with 24 bases spanning the gap. The germline gives CDR1 LNHNV, CDR2 YYDKDF (reference sequence). This CDR3 reads CATSPGGGREGKTF. The CDR3 DNA is TGTGCCACCAGCCCCGGGGGGGGCAGGGAGGGAAAGACCTTC.

This chain's CDR3 is CASSYSRGIEAFF. In nucleotides, the CDR3 is TGTGCCAGCAGTTACTCACGGGGGATTGAAGCTTTCTTT. This chain links TRBV6-5 with TRBJ1-1; D may be TRBD1 (5 bases). The CDR3 extends over 13 amino acids. V shed 0 bases and J shed 7 bases, with 9 bases lying between them. CDR1 is MNHEY, CDR2 SVGAGI, per germline.

J is TRBJ2-3 and V is TRBV6-1; 10 bases align to TRBD1. Germline V gene data show CDR1 as MNHNS and CDR2 as SASEGT. This CDR3 contains 14 residues. With V trimmed by 5 bases and J by 3 bases, 2 bases remained unmatched. The chain's CDR3 is CASSRGQGTDTQYF. CDR3 nucleotide sequence: TGTGCCAGCAGTCGGGGACAGGGGACAGATACGCAGTATTTT.

The V gene is TRBV5-1, the J gene TRBJ2-5; TRBD1 agrees at 10 bases. Unmatched junction bases numbered 12, after V lost 2 bases and J lost 5 bases. This CDR3 has 17 amino acids. From germline, CDR1 is SGHRS and CDR2 YFSETQ. The CDR3 nucleotides read TGCGCCAGCAGCTTAGGGTTATTGGGACAGGGGTCGGAGACCCAGTACTTC. Translated, it gives CASSLGLLGQGSETQYF.

This clone was detected only once. In DNA form, the CDR3 reads TGTGCCAGCTCACCTTTCCAGGGCCCCTCCTACGAGCAGTACTTC. Encoded protein: CASSPFQGPSYEQYF. The J gene is TRBJ2-7, the V gene TRBV18; D might be TRBD1 (5 bases). Trimming took 3 bases from V and 0 from J, leaving 12 bases between them. Germline V lookup: CDR1 KGHSH, CDR2 LQKENI. This CDR3 comprises 15 residues.

V gene TRBV27 combines with J gene TRBJ1-3, with D unresolved. Trimming removed 2 bases from V and 0 bases from J, with 11 bases in between. This CDR3 region has 16 residues. From germline, CDR1 is MNHEY and CDR2 SMNVEV (reference sequence). Here the CDR3 reads CASSLIGGDSGNTIYF. In DNA, the CDR3 is TGTGCCAGCAGTTTAATTGGTGGAGACTCTGGAAACACCATATATTTT.

This clone is a singleton in its sample. The sample carries other DNA sequences with the same CDR3. The chain is built from TRBV18 and TRBJ1-1; D call uncertain. CDR1 is KGHSH and CDR2 is LQKENI in the germline V gene. V dropped 3 bases and J dropped 1 base, with 6 bases sitting between them. This CDR3 has 13 amino acids. Here the CDR3 DNA reads TGTGCCAGCTCACCTGCAGAGAACACTGAAGCTTTCTTT. This codes for CASSPAENTEAFF.

The V and J genes are TRBV6-1 and TRBJ2-5; TRBD1 matches 12 bases. This CDR3 has 15 amino acids. The V gene end was trimmed by 3 bases and the J gene end by 5 bases; junction bases not matched to a gene: 4. Germline V gene lookup returns CDR1 MNHNS and CDR2 SASEGT. As DNA, the CDR3 is TGTGCCAGCAGTGATGGGACAGGGGGCTCGGAGACCCAGTACTTC. This encodes CASSDGTGGSETQYF.

The chain has TRBV13 and TRBJ2-1; the match to TRBD2 covers 12 bases. The CDR3 spans 17 residues. Trimming cost V 5 bases and J 3 bases; bases outside gene matches: 8. Per germline, CDR1 PRHDT and CDR2 FYEKMQ (reference sequence). CDR3 sequence: CASSPGTSGSIYNEQFF. DNA of the CDR3: TGTGCCAGCAGCCCGGGGACTAGCGGGTCTATCTACAATGAGCAGTTCTTC.

The chain has TRBV6-1 and TRBJ2-7; 7 nucleotides line up with TRBD1. This CDR3 is 15 amino acids long. CDR1 MNHNS and CDR2 SASEGT come from the germline V gene. Losses at the gene ends were 6 bases for V and 2 bases for J; bases not matched to a gene: 10. CDR3 region: CASRESGTDTYEQYF. For the CDR3, the DNA is TGTGCCAGCAGAGAATCCGGGACAGACACCTACGAGCAGTACTTC.

This chain joins TRBV4-3 and TRBJ2-2; tentative D call: TRBD2 (6 bases). This CDR3 contains 15 residues. The germline CDR1 and CDR2 sequences are LGHNA and YSLEER. V was shortened by 0 bases and J by 4 bases, with 9 bases between the two germline ends. CDR3 DNA sequence: TGCGCCAGCAGCCAAGAGGGACTTACCACCGGGGAGCTGTTTTTT. It translates to CASSQEGLTTGELFF.

The rearrangement links TRBV27 to TRBJ1-1; D is unresolved. Germline lookup yields CDR1 MNHEY and CDR2 SMNVEV (reference sequence). The ends were cut back, 6 bases at V and 0 bases at J, with 8 bases in the middle. This CDR3 is built from 13 residues. In nucleotides, the CDR3 is TGTGCCAGCAGACAGTTACTGAACACTGAAGCTTTCTTT. It translates to CASRQLLNTEAFF.

The V call is TRBV7-8, the J call TRBJ2-3, with TRBD2 matching 7 bases. Germline CDR1 SGHVS, CDR2 FQNEAQ. The CDR3 is 16 amino acids. V dropped 4 bases and J dropped 3; count of bases not matched to a gene: 10. Written as DNA, the CDR3 is TGTGCCAGCAGCTCCCGGGACTATTTGGCTACAGATACGCAGTATTTT. This gives the protein CASSSRDYLATDTQYF.